The 17 T cell receptor beta chains in this list originate from one sample, sequenced in a study of T cells in Graves' hyperthyroidism and ophthalmopathy. RNA transcripts provided the source from which TCR beta CDR3 regions were amplified. During a first-round RT-PCR of the TCR CDR3, the HTBI primer set was used. TCRdb redid the calling of the multiplex PCR reads with MiXCR, one entry per CDR3 protein. This table holds approximately 410,000 distinct CDR3 sequences, over 12% found once. Sequencing was carried out using blood. The receptors derive from a man aged 18 to 35 with Graves' ophthalmopathy.

This clonotype was recorded many times. The rearrangement uses TRBV6-5 and TRBJ2-3; 9 bases are shared with TRBD2. The CDR3 has 17 residues. J was trimmed by 5 bases and V by 0 bases; bases with no gene match: 9. Looked up from germline, CDR1 is MNHEY and CDR2 is SVGAGI. This chain's CDR3 is CASSYSRRAGGGDTQYF. CDR3 nucleotides: TGTGCCAGCAGTTACTCGAGGCGGGCGGGAGGGGGAGATACGCAGTATTTT.

This clonotype came up many times. The rearrangement joins TRBV5-1 to TRBJ2-7; D is possibly TRBD1 or TRBD2 (5 bases each). V was pared by 0 bases and J by 7 bases, with 17 bases between. The CDR3 length is 15 residues. From germline, CDR1 is SGHRS and CDR2 YFSETQ. CDR3 nucleotide sequence: TGCGCCAGCAGCTTGGTGGGGGAAGGTCCTCGGGAGCAGTACTTC. Encoded protein: CASSLVGEGPREQYF.

On this clonotype itself: Just one base apart from a much larger clone, this may be a read error. V and J are TRBV10-1 and TRBJ1-2; a possible D gene is TRBD1 (5 bases). V was pared by 3 bases and J by 12 bases, with 20 bases between. CDR3 length: 14 amino acids. From germline, CDR1 is WNHNN and CDR2 SYGVQD (reference sequence). CDR3 sequence: CASSDNGTPRGHTF. The CDR3, as DNA: TGCGCCAGCAGTGACAACGGGACGCCGAGAGGCCACACCTTC.

This clonotype was recorded at least ten times. The rearrangement links TRBV29-1 to TRBJ1-6; tentatively, D is TRBD1 (5 bases). V was clipped by 4 bases and J by 5 bases, with 12 bases between them. From germline, CDR1 is SQVTM and CDR2 ANQGSEA. The CDR3 totals 14 residues. The CDR3 DNA is TGCAGCGTTGGAGGGGAGTACGATAATTCACCCCTCCACTTT. It specifies CSVGGEYDNSPLHF.

V is TRBV6-2 or TRBV6-3 and J is TRBJ2-7; D might be TRBD1 or TRBD2, each matching 5 bases. Trimming cost V 6 bases and J 3 bases, with 18 bases left between them. CDR3 length: 15 residues. The germline CDR1 and CDR2 sequences are MNHEY and SVGEGT. The chain's CDR3 is CASRRDRLYGYEQYF. The CDR3 bases are TGTGCCAGCAGACGGGACCGATTGTACGGCTACGAGCAGTACTTC.

This clonotype has a handful of counts. This chain links TRBV10-3 with TRBJ2-7, with 15 bases lining up with TRBD2. V dropped 4 bases and J dropped 0; count of bases not matched to a gene: 7. This CDR3 is built from 18 residues. Germline assignment: CDR1 ENHRY and CDR2 SYGVKD. The CDR3 bases are TGTGCCATCAGTGGGGGACTAGCGGGGGGCGCTAGCTCCTACGAGCAGTACTTC. Amino acid sequence: CAISGGLAGGASSYEQYF.

This clonotype was observed a handful of times. The chain carries TRBV3-1 and TRBJ2-2, with D unresolved. Germline CDR1 LGHDT, CDR2 YNNKEL (reference sequence). The CDR3 is 13 amino acids. V lost 2 bases to trimming and J lost 2 bases, with 3 bases between them. The CDR3 spells CASSQINTGELFF. CDR3 nucleotides: TGTGCCAGCAGCCAAATTAACACCGGGGAGCTGTTTTTT.

Ten or more counts support this clonotype. The chain recombines TRBV5-1 with TRBJ1-1; possibly TRBD1 for D (6 bases). This CDR3 comprises 14 residues. Per germline, CDR1 SGHRS and CDR2 YFSETQ. Deletions cut 4 bases from V and 5 bases from J, with 15 bases between. Here the CDR3 reads CASSPQGIGTEAFF. The CDR3 nucleotides are TGCGCCAGCAGCCCTCAGGGGATTGGGACTGAAGCTTTCTTT.

This clonotype was observed at least ten times. The chain links TRBV20-1 to TRBJ2-7, with a weak D call TRBD2 (6 bases). This CDR3 has 14 amino acids. Germline V lookup: CDR1 DFQATT, CDR2 SNEGSKA (reference sequence). V was cut by 3 bases and J by 9 bases, with 21 bases left in between. DNA of the CDR3: TGCAGTGCTAGCGATATGACTAGAGAAGTGGGGCAGTACTTC. Residues: CSASDMTREVGQYF.

This chain uses TRBV27 with TRBJ2-6; D is undetermined. Trimming took 6 bases from V and 3 from J, leaving 18 bases between them. Germline assignment: CDR1 MNHEY and CDR2 SMNVEV (reference sequence). CDR3 size: 17 residues. The CDR3 DNA reads TGTGCCAGCAGCTTCCAGCTTTACGGTCATGGGGCCAACGTCCTGACTTTC. This encodes CASSFQLYGHGANVLTF. The complete variable domain, with remaining parts taken from reference TRBV27 and TRBJ2-6, reads EAQVTQNPRYLITVTGKKLTVTCSQNMNHEYMSWYRQDPGLGLRQIYYSMNVEVTDKGDVPEGYKVSRKEKRNFPLILESPSPNQTSLYFCASSFQLYGHGANVLTFGAGSRLTVL.

This clonotype appeared many times. The chain recombines TRBV7-3 with TRBJ2-1; D is possibly TRBD2 (6 bases). The CDR3 is 16 residues long. Germline CDR1 reads SGHTA; CDR2 reads FQGTGA. The germline V and J ends were trimmed by 2 bases and 0 bases, with 11 bases remaining between them. The CDR3 bases are TGTGCCAGCAGCTTATGGGCGGGGAGCTCCTACAATGAGCAGTTCTTC. This gives the protein CASSLWAGSSYNEQFF.

Regarding this clonotype: Mismatch with germline at one junction end may stem from a read error. The chain combines TRBV11-2 with TRBJ2-2; D ambiguous. The CDR3 extends over 10 amino acids. The germline V gene encodes CDR1 SGHAT and CDR2 FQNNGV. The CDR3 is CATSTGELFF. In DNA form, the CDR3 reads TGTGCCACCAGCACCGGGGAGCTGTTTTTT.

This clonotype was detected ten times or more. The genes are TRBV2 and TRBJ2-2; TRBD2 aligns across 7 bases. Germline V gives CDR1 SNHLY, CDR2 FYNNEI. The CDR3 covers 21 residues. Losses at the gene ends were 4 bases for V and 0 bases for J; bases not matched to a gene: 20. The DNA for the CDR3 is TGTGCCAGCAGTGCCCCCGGGATATTATCCCGGGAGGCTACGAACACCGGGGAGCTGTTTTTT. Encoded protein: CASSAPGILSREATNTGELFF.

This clonotype was seen at least ten times. The gene calls are TRBV6-1 and TRBJ2-3; TRBD2 agrees at 10 bases. With V trimmed by 3 bases and J by 3 bases, 9 bases remained unmatched. Germline V lookup: CDR1 MNHNS, CDR2 SASEGT. This CDR3 is built from 17 residues. The CDR3 sequence: CASSDTLGGLATDTQYF. DNA of the CDR3: TGTGCCAGCAGTGATACCCTAGGGGGACTAGCGACAGATACGCAGTATTTT.

This clonotype occurred many times. The J gene is TRBJ2-1, the V gene TRBV7-9, with D possibly TRBD2 on 6 matching bases. The CDR3 is 16 residues long. In germline, CDR1 is SEHNR, CDR2 FQNEAQ (reference sequence). V lost 3 bases, J lost 6 bases, and 18 bases lay in between. As DNA, the CDR3 is TGTGCCAGCAGCTTTAGGGCCCGGGAGCAGGGCAATGAGCAGTTCTTC. Amino acid sequence: CASSFRAREQGNEQFF.

This clonotype turned up a few times. V and J are TRBV2 and TRBJ1-6; unclear D gene. Germline V gives CDR1 SNHLY, CDR2 FYNNEI. V gave up 5 bases and J gave up 7 bases, with 9 bases separating them. This CDR3 region has 13 residues. CDR3 nucleotides: TGTGCCAGCAGTCAGGAAGACAATTCACCCCTCCACTTT. This encodes CASSQEDNSPLHF.

Only a few counts were recorded for this clonotype. The chain couples TRBV19 to TRBJ2-1, with 8 positions matching TRBD2. V dropped 6 bases and J dropped 3; count of bases not matched to a gene: 10. This CDR3 is 16 amino acids long. The germline CDR1 and CDR2 sequences are LNHDA and SQIVND (reference sequence). Written as DNA, the CDR3 is TGTGCCAGTAGGGTTCAAGCGGGAGTTGGCTACAATGAGCAGTTCTTC. It translates to CASRVQAGVGYNEQFF.